This TCR beta chain was sequenced during a study of blood T cells in healthy people across ages. The CDR3 extends over 12 amino acids. The germline CDR1 and CDR2 sequences are MGHDK and SYGVNS. Turning to this clonotype: The junction and the germline gene differ at one end; a read error may be behind it.

Then a second PCR, running roughly 7 to 11 cycles, was carried out with a sample-barcoded 5' primer and a J-beta primer mix. TCRdb reprocessed the 5' RACE reads via MiXCR and lists one record per CDR3 protein. The top ten hold under 30% of the sample, which has approximately 800,000 distinct CDR3 sequences, 56% seen once. This sequence joins TRBV25-1 and TRBJ1-2; D possibly corresponds to TRBD1 (6 bases). Sequencing used blood. The TCR was taken from a middle-aged man in good health. The CDR3 loop is CASRNQGGGYTF. Written as DNA, the CDR3 is TGTGCCAGCAGGAATCAAGGGGGTGGCTACACCTTT.